The 31 T cell receptor beta chains below all came from one sample that was sequenced in a study of blood T cell repertoires in COVID-19. Assay: immunoSEQ multiplex PCR; the TCRdb copy retains only in-frame clones and omits some. The profile covers 200,000 to 300,000 clones, with just under 85% appearing a single time and 8.9% taken by the ten largest. Material for sequencing was peripheral blood. The receptors here all came from an older man with acute or convalescent COVID-19.

This chain links TRBV7-3 with TRBJ2-1, with a possible D match to TRBD2 (5 bases). V was cut by 1 base and J by 7 bases, with 11 bases left in between. From germline, CDR1 is SGHTA and CDR2 FQGTGA. The CDR3 is made up of 14 amino acids. The CDR3 sequence is CASSLNPPGNEQFF. As DNA, the CDR3 is TGTGCCAGCAGCTTAAACCCCCCGGGGAATGAGCAGTTCTTC.

In its sample, this clone was seen once. The chain carries TRBV7-8 and TRBJ2-5; TRBD2 might be the D (5 bases). The CDR3 covers 16 residues. CDR1 SGHVS and CDR2 FQNEAQ come from the germline V gene. The ends were cut back, 0 bases at V and 2 bases at J, with 13 bases in the middle. CDR3 coding DNA: TGTGCCAGCAGCTTAGCGCAGGCGGGCGGACAAGAGACCCAGTACTTC. Translation gives CASSLAQAGGQETQYF.

The chain recombines TRBV5-1 with TRBJ2-2; D is possibly TRBD1 (6 bases). The CDR3 runs 15 residues. Trimming left V 3 bases short and J 2 bases short, with 11 bases between. From germline, CDR1 is SGHRS and CDR2 YFSETQ. In DNA, the CDR3 is TGCGCCAGCAGCTGGACACAGGGTAACACCGGGGAGCTGTTTTTT. This codes for CASSWTQGNTGELFF.

The chain links TRBV13 to TRBJ2-7, with D perhaps matching TRBD2 (5 bases). Germline CDR1 and CDR2: PRHDT and FYEKMQ (reference sequence). Deletions cut 0 bases from V and 7 bases from J, with 13 bases between. CDR3 length equals 14 residues. Here the CDR3 reads CASSLGAPSGEQYF. DNA for the CDR3: TGTGCCAGCAGCTTAGGGGCCCCCTCGGGGGAGCAGTACTTC.

The chain is built from TRBV2 and TRBJ1-6; tentatively, D is TRBD1 (6 bases). Germline values: CDR1 SNHLY, CDR2 FYNNEI. V dropped 4 bases and J dropped 3 bases, with 13 bases sitting between them. The CDR3 spans 16 residues. DNA for the CDR3: TGTGCCAGCAGTGTCGACAGGCCGAGCTATAATTCACCCCTCCACTTT. Its protein product is CASSVDRPSYNSPLHF.

The CDR3 region has the DNA TGTGCCAGTACGGTTACAGGGTCAGGTGAAGCTTTCTTT. This sequence encodes CASTVTGSGEAFF. V gene TRBV6-5 combines with J gene TRBJ1-1; tentatively, D is TRBD1 (6 bases). CDR3 size: 13 residues. Germline CDR1 reads MNHEY; CDR2 reads SVGAGI. With 9 bases removed from V and 7 bases from J, the gap between germline ends came to 18 bases.

The chain employs TRBV9 and TRBJ2-3; 8 bases map to TRBD2. V was pared by 7 bases and J by 5 bases, with 12 bases of the junction left unmatched. The CDR3 is 15 amino acids. CDR1 and CDR2 (germline): SGDLS, YYNGEE. CDR3 region: CASAGRGAVGDTQYF. For the CDR3, the DNA is TGTGCCAGCGCCGGGAGGGGGGCAGTAGGAGATACGCAGTATTTT.

This clone was counted between two and nine times. The chain combines TRBV19 with TRBJ1-4, with no clear D. Germline-derived CDR1 and CDR2 are LNHDA and SQIVND (reference sequence). There are 12 residues in the CDR3. V lost 8 bases and J 4 bases, leaving 8 bases between the germline ends. CDR3 nucleotides: TGTGCCAGTCGGCGGGTTAATGAAAAACTGTTTTTT. Translation gives CASRRVNEKLFF.

There are a few counts of this clone. The chain links TRBV24-1 to TRBJ1-5; no firm D call. The CDR3 loop spans 12 amino acids. Trimming pared 4 bases from V and 4 bases from J, leaving 4 bases between. Germline V lookup: CDR1 KGHDR, CDR2 SFDVKD. The CDR3 DNA sequence: TGTGCCACCAGTGACCCGAATCAGCCCCAGCATTTT. Protein product: CATSDPNQPQHF.

J is TRBJ1-2 and V is TRBV4-1; D remains unclear. CDR3 length equals 12 residues. CDR1 is MGHRA, CDR2 YSYEKL, per germline. The ends were cut back, 4 bases at V and 8 bases at J, with 11 bases in the middle. In DNA form, the CDR3 reads TGCGCCAGCAGCCCTTTGGGCTGGGGCTACACCTTC. It is translated as CASSPLGWGYTF.

The V call is TRBV19, the J call TRBJ2-6, with TRBD1 matching over 9 bases. The CDR3 totals 15 residues. Looked up from germline, CDR1 is LNHDA and CDR2 is SQIVND (reference sequence). V shed 8 bases, J shed 0 bases, and the junction held 2 bases outside the gene matches. For the CDR3, the DNA is TGTGCCAGTGGGACAGGGAACTCTGGGGCCAACGTCCTGACTTTC. Translated: CASGTGNSGANVLTF. The full variable domain, rest sourced from reference TRBV19 and TRBJ2-6, is DGGITQSPKYLFRKEGQNVTLSCEQNLNHDAMYWYRQDPGQGLRLIYYSQIVNDFQKGDIAEGYSVSREKKESFPLTVTSAQKNPTAFYLCASGTGNSGANVLTFGAGSRLTVL.

The rearrangement links TRBV28 to TRBJ2-7; 7 nucleotides match TRBD2. The CDR3 has 15 residues. V dropped 3 bases and J dropped 0; count of bases not matched to a gene: 5. CDR1 is MDHEN and CDR2 is SYDVKM in the germline V gene. The DNA of the CDR3 is TGTGCCAGCAGTTTGGGAGGGGCCCGCTCCTACGAGCAGTACTTC. This encodes CASSLGGARSYEQYF.

Only a few counts were recorded for this clone. The V and J genes are TRBV7-9 and TRBJ1-4; D might be TRBD1 (6 bases). The CDR3 has 14 residues. V lost 2 bases and J 8 bases, leaving 12 bases between the germline ends. Germline loops: CDR1 SEHNR, CDR2 FQNEAQ (reference sequence). As DNA, the CDR3 is TGTGCCAGCAGCTTATGGCAGGGGAACGAAAAACTGTTTTTT. It codes for CASSLWQGNEKLFF. Combining the CDR3 with reference TRBV7-9 and TRBJ1-4 gives the whole variable domain DTGVSQNPRHKITKRGQNVTFRCDPISEHNRLYWYRQTLGQGPEFLTYFQNEAQLEKSRLLSDRFSAERPKGSFSTLEIQRTEQGDSAMYLCASSLWQGNEKLFFGSGTQLSVL.

CDR3: CASSDSLVATNEKLFF. CDR3 DNA sequence: TGTGCCAGCTCCGACAGCCTAGTTGCAACTAATGAAAAACTGTTTTTT. The V gene is TRBV18, the J gene TRBJ1-4; possibly TRBD1 for D (5 bases). The CDR3 contains 16 residues. With 6 bases removed from V and 0 bases from J, the gap between germline ends came to 14 bases. The germline V gene encodes CDR1 KGHSH and CDR2 LQKENI.

The chain employs TRBV7-2 and TRBJ1-5, with D possibly matching TRBD1 (6 bases). The CDR3 runs to 16 residues. Germline V gene data show CDR1 as SGHTA and CDR2 as FQGNSA. Trimming cost V 2 bases and J 8 bases, with 19 bases left between them. The CDR3 DNA reads as TGTGCCAGCAGCTTAAATCATGGCGGGGGCCGGGAGCCCCAGCATTTT. Protein: CASSLNHGGGREPQHF.

V and J are TRBV6-2 or TRBV6-3 and TRBJ2-2; 9 bases line up with TRBD2. This CDR3 has 16 amino acids. J lost 4 bases, V lost 6 bases, and 9 bases had no gene match. Germline V CDR1 and CDR2: MNHEY, SVGEGT. CDR3 in amino acids: CASSSLGLAGTGELFF. The CDR3 region has the DNA TGTGCCAGCAGCTCTCTGGGACTAGCCGGCACCGGGGAGCTGTTTTTT.

This clone was seen a handful of times. Additional DNA sequences in this sample encode the identical CDR3. The chain uses TRBV18 and TRBJ1-6; 10 nucleotides align to TRBD1. CDR3 length equals 14 residues. Germline assignment: CDR1 KGHSH and CDR2 LQKENI. J gave up 7 bases and V 3 bases, and 0 bases lay outside the gene matches. The CDR3 loop is CASSPGQGNSPLHF. CDR3 bases: TGTGCCAGCTCACCGGGACAGGGGAATTCACCCCTCCACTTT.

V gene TRBV11-2 combines with J gene TRBJ1-4; unclear D gene. Between the trimmed V and J ends, which lost 0 bases and 13 bases, there was a span of 12 bases. CDR1 is SGHAT and CDR2 is FQNNGV in the germline V gene. The CDR3 is 13 residues long. This CDR3 reads CASSLERQVGLFF. In nucleotides, the CDR3 is TGTGCCAGCAGCTTAGAACGTCAGGTGGGACTGTTTTTT.

DNA of the CDR3: TGCGCCAGCAGCCGTCCGGGACTAGCGGGGAATGAGCAGTTCTTC. Protein product: CASSRPGLAGNEQFF. The V call is TRBV4-1, the J call TRBJ2-1; TRBD2 matches at 13 bases. J lost 7 bases, V lost 4 bases, and 4 bases had no gene match. Germline V lookup: CDR1 MGHRA, CDR2 YSYEKL. The CDR3 runs to 15 residues.

V is TRBV5-1 and J is TRBJ1-3, with 7 bases fitting TRBD1. In germline, CDR1 is SGHRS, CDR2 YFSETQ. After removal of 0 bases from V and 1 base from J, the junction contained 4 bases not matched to a gene. CDR3 length: 16 amino acids. As DNA, the CDR3 is TGCGCCAGCAGCTTGGCAGGGGGTTTATCTGGAAACACCATATATTTT. Protein sequence: CASSLAGGLSGNTIYF.

This clone was observed a handful of times. The chain employs TRBV7-9 and TRBJ2-7; 12 bases are shared with TRBD2. Germline-derived CDR1 and CDR2 are SEHNR and FQNEAQ (reference sequence). The CDR3 consists of 15 residues. Trimming removed 6 bases from V and 4 bases from J; junction bases left unmatched: 7. CDR3 protein: CASRLTSGGHYEQYF. The DNA for the CDR3 is TGTGCCAGCAGATTGACTAGCGGGGGACATTACGAGCAGTACTTC.

The rearrangement joins TRBV5-1 to TRBJ2-2; 12 positions match TRBD2. Trimming at V came to 7 bases and at J to 3 bases, leaving 10 bases not matched to a gene. Germline V CDR1 and CDR2: SGHRS, YFSETQ. The CDR3 sequence is 17 residues long. The CDR3 DNA sequence: TGCGCCAGCCCCTACTCCGGGACTAGCGGGTACACCGGGGAGCTGTTTTTT. Its protein product is CASPYSGTSGYTGELFF. Together with reference TRBV5-1 and TRBJ2-2, the CDR3 gives the full variable domain: KAGVTQTPRYLIKTRGQQVTLSCSPISGHRSVSWYQQTPGQGLQFLFEYFSETQRNKGNFPGRFSGRQFSNSRSEMNVSTLELGDSALYLCASPYSGTSGYTGELFFGEGSRLTVL.

This clone was counted a single time. The rearrangement joins TRBV7-2 to TRBJ1-1, with D possibly matching TRBD1 (6 bases). The length of the CDR3 is 15 residues. The ends were cut back, 5 bases at V and 0 bases at J, with 13 bases in the middle. Germline V CDR1 and CDR2: SGHTA, FQGNSA. CDR3 in amino acids: CASSIRTEMNTEAFF. Written as DNA, the CDR3 is TGTGCCAGCAGCATTCGGACAGAGATGAACACTGAAGCTTTCTTT.

The V gene is TRBV9, the J gene TRBJ2-7; D may be TRBD2 (5 bases). The CDR3 is 15 residues long. The V end lost 3 bases, the J end lost 2 bases, and 15 bases lay between the germline ends. CDR1 is SGDLS and CDR2 is YYNGEE in the germline V gene. The CDR3 loop reads CASSADLRGTYEQYF. In nucleotides, the CDR3 is TGTGCCAGCAGCGCCGATCTTAGAGGGACCTACGAGCAGTACTTC.

In DNA, the CDR3 is TGTGCCAGCAGCCAAGATACGGAGATCACCCTCTCACCCCTCCACTTT. Residues: CASSQDTEITLSPLHF. The chain couples TRBV3-1 (or the pseudogene TRBV3-2) to TRBJ1-6; D not certain. This CDR3 has 16 residues. Trimming left V 0 bases short and J 10 bases short, with 16 bases between. The germline V gene has CDR1 LGHDT and CDR2 YNNKEL (reference sequence).

This clone was counted a single time. The J gene is TRBJ1-1, the V gene TRBV30; unclear D gene. Between the trimmed V and J ends, which lost 6 bases and 1 base, there was a span of 6 bases. This CDR3 is built from 11 residues. CDR1 and CDR2 from the germline V gene are GTSNPN and SVGIG (reference sequence). The CDR3 reads CACRGNTEAFF. Here the CDR3 DNA reads TGTGCCTGTCGGGGGAACACTGAAGCTTTCTTT. The whole variable domain, filled in from reference TRBV30 and TRBJ1-1, reads SQTIHQWPATLVQPVGSPLSLECTVEGTSNPNLYWYRQAAGRGLQLLFYSVGIGQISSEVPQNLSASRPQDRQFILSSKKLLLSDSGFYLCACRGNTEAFFGQGTRLTVV.

The chain uses TRBV7-3 and TRBJ2-2, with 9 bases matching TRBD1. Germline assignment: CDR1 SGHTA and CDR2 FQGTGA. Trimming cost V 5 bases and J 7 bases; bases outside gene matches: 11. The CDR3 consists of 16 residues. The CDR3 sequence: CASSPGPTGGGGELFF. The CDR3 nucleotides are TGTGCCAGCAGCCCAGGCCCGACAGGGGGGGGCGGGGAGCTGTTTTTT.

This chain connects TRBV5-6 to TRBJ2-1; 10 nucleotides align to TRBD1. This CDR3 contains 16 residues. The germline V gene encodes CDR1 SGHDT and CDR2 YYEEEE. The trim removed 5 bases at V and 6 bases at J, leaving 11 bases unmatched. The CDR3 is CASRGTGVKKGNEQFF. DNA for the CDR3: TGTGCCAGCAGGGGGACAGGGGTAAAGAAAGGCAATGAGCAGTTCTTC.

CDR3 residues: CASSRLQGGTDTQYF. CDR3 nucleotides: TGTGCCAGCAGTCGCCTTCAGGGGGGCACAGATACGCAGTATTTT. V usage is TRBV27 and J usage is TRBJ2-3; 7 positions match TRBD1. Germline CDR1 MNHEY, CDR2 SMNVEV (reference sequence). V dropped 5 bases and J dropped 1; count of bases not matched to a gene: 6. This CDR3 contains 15 residues.

For the CDR3, the DNA is TGTGCCAGTTTGGCGGCCAGGGTGGCTTTCTTT. Encoded protein: CASLAARVAFF. The rearrangement links TRBV6-5 to TRBJ1-1; D is perhaps TRBD1 (5 bases). The CDR3 runs to 11 residues. The V end was cut by 9 bases, the J end by 11 bases, with 16 bases between. CDR1 and CDR2 from the germline V gene are MNHEY and SVGAGI.

The chain has TRBV5-1 and TRBJ2-2; 9 bases are a match to TRBD2. The length of the CDR3 is 15 residues. V lost 3 bases, J lost 6 bases, and 6 bases stayed unmatched. Germline assignment: CDR1 SGHRS and CDR2 YFSETQ. The DNA of the CDR3 is TGCGCCAGCAGCTATGGCGGGGGGGCCCCCGGGGAGCTGTTTTTT. Amino acid sequence: CASSYGGGAPGELFF.